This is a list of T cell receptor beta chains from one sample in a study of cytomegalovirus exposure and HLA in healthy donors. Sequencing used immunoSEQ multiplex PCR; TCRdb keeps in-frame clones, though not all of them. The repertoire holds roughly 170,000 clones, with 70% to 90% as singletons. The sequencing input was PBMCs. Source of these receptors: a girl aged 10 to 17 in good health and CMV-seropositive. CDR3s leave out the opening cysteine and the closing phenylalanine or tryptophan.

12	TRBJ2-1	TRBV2	ASRGASRKDEQF
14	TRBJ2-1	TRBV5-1	ASSPGGRSSYNEQF
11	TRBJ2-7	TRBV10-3	AIGTGTGDEQY
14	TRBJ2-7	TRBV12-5	ASGPDGTGIAYEQY
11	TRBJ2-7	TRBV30	AWSSRDAYEQY
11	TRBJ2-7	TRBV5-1	ASSLDYSYEQY
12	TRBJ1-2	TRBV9	ASSVGAGSKGYT
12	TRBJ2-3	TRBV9	ASSPPLLEHTQY
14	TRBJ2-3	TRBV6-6	ASSLPTSGGTDTQY
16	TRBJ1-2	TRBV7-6	ASTRSSGQGGLSEGYT
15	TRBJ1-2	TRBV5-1	ASSGKQGANVDYGYT
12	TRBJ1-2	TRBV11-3	ASSSSGTGKGYT
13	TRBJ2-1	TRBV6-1	ANTAGTGVYNEQF
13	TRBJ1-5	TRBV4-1	ASSPDRSSNQPQH
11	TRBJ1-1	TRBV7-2	ASSLDGYTEAF
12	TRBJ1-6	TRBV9	ASSADRVSSPLH
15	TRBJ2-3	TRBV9	ASSPSYLAGGGDTQY
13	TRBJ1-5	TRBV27	ASSFSRGPNQPQH
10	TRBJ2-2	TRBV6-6	ASSTNTGELF
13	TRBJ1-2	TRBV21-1	ASKQLRDSPSGYT
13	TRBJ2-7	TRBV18	ASSPYSGEAYEQY
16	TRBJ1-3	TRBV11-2	ASSPIRWDRDSGNTIY
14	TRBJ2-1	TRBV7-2	ASSPPGLAGGGEQF
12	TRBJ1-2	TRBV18	ASSPPVWGVGYT
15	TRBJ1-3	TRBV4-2	ASIPGGGPMAGNTIY
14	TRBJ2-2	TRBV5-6	ASSPGTGGFAGELF
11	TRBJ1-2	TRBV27	ASSPAGIHGYT
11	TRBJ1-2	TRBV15	ATTQGRLYGYT
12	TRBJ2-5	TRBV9	ASSDSDSQETQY